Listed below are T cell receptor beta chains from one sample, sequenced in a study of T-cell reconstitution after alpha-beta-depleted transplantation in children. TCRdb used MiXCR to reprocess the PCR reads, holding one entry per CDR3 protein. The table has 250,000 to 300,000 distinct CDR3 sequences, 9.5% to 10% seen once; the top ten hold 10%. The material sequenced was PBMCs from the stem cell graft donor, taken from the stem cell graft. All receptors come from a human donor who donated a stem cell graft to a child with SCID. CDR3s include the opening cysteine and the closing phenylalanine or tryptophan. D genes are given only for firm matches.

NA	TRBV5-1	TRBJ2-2	CASSFEGRTGELFF
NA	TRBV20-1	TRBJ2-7	CSAEYPDGTYEQYF
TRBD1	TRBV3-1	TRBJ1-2	CASSLRTGHGYTF
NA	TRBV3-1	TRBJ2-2	CASSQQGSGSGELFF
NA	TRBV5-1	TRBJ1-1	CASSPLPNLGNTEAFF
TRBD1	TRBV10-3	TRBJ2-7	CAISSDRGSNEQYF
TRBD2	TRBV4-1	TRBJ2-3	CASSQEGTSFADTQYF
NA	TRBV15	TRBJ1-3	CATSRGNGNTIYF
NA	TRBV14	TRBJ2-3	CASSQEERVTDTQYF
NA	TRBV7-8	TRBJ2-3	CASSLGGDASTDTQYF
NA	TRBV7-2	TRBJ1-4	CASSFGFTNEKLFF
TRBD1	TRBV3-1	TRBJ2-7	CASSQVQDRRNYEQYF
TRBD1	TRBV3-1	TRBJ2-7	CASSLGTEGIYEQYF
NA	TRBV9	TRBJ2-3	CASSELERATDTQYF
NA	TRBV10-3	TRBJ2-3	CAISEGDARATDTQYF
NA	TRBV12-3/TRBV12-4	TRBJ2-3	CASMGRLTFGDTQYF
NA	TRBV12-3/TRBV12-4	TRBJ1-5	CASSGQTNQPQHF
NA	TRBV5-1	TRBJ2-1	CASSSEGNEQFF
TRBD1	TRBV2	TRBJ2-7	CAFSLGDHVDRVSSYEQYF
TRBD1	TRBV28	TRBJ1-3	CASSSRQGSRGNTIYF
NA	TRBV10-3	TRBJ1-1	CAISPRGTEAFF
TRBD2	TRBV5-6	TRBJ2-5	CASSSGLDVATRETQYF
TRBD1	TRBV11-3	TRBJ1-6	CASSQGQGNSPLHF
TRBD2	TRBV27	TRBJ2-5	CASSPGTSGGQETQYF